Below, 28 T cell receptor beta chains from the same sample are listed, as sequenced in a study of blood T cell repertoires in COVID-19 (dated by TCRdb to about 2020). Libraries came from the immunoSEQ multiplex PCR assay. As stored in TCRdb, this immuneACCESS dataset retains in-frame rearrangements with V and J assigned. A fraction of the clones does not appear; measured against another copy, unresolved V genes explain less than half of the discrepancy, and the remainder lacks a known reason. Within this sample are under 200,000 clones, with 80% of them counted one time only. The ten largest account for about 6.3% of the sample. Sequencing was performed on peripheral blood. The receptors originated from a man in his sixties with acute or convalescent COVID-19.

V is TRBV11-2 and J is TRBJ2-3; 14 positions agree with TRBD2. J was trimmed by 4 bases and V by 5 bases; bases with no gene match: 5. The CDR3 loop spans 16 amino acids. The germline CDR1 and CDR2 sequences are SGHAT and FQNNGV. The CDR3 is CASSVGLAGGADTQYF. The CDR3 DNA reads TGTGCCAGCAGCGTCGGACTAGCGGGAGGTGCAGATACGCAGTATTTT.

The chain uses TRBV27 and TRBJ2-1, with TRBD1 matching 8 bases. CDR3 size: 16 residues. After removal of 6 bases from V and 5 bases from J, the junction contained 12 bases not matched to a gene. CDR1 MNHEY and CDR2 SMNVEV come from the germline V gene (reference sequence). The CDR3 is CASSFEYRGAHNEQFF. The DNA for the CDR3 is TGTGCCAGCAGCTTTGAATACAGGGGGGCCCACAATGAGCAGTTCTTC.

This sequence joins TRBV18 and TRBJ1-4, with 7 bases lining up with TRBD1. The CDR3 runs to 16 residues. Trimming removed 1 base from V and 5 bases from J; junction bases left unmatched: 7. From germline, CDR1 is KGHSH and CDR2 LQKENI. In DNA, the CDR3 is TGTGCCAGCTCACCACAAGCCCCGGGACAGAATGAAAAACTGTTTTTT. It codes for CASSPQAPGQNEKLFF. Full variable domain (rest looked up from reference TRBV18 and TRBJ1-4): NAGVMQNPRHLVRRRGQEARLRCSPMKGHSHVYWYRQLPEEGLKFMVYLQKENIIDESGMPKERFSAEFPKEGPSILRIQQVVRGDSAAYFCASSPQAPGQNEKLFFGSGTQLSVL.

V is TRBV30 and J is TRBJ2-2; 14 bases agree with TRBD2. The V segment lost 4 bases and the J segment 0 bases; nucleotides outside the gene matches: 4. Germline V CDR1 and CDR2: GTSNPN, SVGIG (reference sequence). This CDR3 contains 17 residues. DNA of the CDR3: TGTGCCTGGAAATCGGGACTAGCGGGAGCGAACACCGGGGAGCTGTTTTTT. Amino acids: CAWKSGLAGANTGELFF.

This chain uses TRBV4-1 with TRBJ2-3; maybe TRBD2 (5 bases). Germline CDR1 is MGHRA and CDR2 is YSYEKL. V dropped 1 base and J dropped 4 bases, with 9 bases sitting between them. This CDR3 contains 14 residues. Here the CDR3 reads CASSQARRADTQYF. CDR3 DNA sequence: TGCGCCAGCAGCCAAGCCAGGCGGGCAGATACGCAGTATTTT.

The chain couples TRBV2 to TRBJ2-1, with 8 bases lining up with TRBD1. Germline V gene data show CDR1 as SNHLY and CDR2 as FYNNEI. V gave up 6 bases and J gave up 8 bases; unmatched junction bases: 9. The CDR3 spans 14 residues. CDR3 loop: CASSQEQGVDEQFF. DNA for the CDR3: TGTGCCAGCAGCCAAGAACAGGGGGTGGATGAGCAGTTCTTC.

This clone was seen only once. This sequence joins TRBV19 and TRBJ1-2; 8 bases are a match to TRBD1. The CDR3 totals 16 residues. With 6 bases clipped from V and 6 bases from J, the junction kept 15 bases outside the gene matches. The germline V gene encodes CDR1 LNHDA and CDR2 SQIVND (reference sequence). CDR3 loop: CASSYLKDREVNGYTF. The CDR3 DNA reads TGTGCCAGTAGCTACTTGAAGGACAGGGAAGTGAATGGCTACACCTTC. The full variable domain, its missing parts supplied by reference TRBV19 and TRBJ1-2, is DGGITQSPKYLFRKEGQNVTLSCEQNLNHDAMYWYRQDPGQGLRLIYYSQIVNDFQKGDIAEGYSVSREKKESFPLTVTSAQKNPTAFYLCASSYLKDREVNGYTFGSGTRLTVV.

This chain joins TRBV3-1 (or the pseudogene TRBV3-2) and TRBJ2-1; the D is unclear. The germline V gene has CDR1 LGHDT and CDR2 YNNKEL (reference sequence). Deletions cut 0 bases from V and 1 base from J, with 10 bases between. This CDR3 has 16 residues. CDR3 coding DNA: TGTGCCAGCAGCCAAGATCTCCGGAGTTCCTACAATGAGCAGTTCTTC. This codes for CASSQDLRSSYNEQFF.

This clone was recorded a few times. The CDR3 DNA follows: TGTGCCAGCAGTTCCGCGGGATCAGCAAACACCATATATTTT. Translated: CASSSAGSANTIYF. The chain employs TRBV6-2 or TRBV6-3 and TRBJ1-3, with D unresolved. The CDR3 contains 14 residues. The V and J ends lost 4 bases and 6 bases respectively, with 13 bases between them. Germline CDR1 MNHEY, CDR2 SVGEGT.

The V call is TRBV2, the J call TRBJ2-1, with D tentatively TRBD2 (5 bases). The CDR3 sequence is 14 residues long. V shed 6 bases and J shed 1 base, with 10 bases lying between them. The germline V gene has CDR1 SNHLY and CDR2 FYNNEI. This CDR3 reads CASRDPGSYNEQFF. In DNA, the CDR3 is TGTGCCAGCAGGGACCCGGGATCCTACAATGAGCAGTTCTTC. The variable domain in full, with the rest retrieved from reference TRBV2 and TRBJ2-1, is EPEVTQTPSHQVTQMGQEVILRCVPISNHLYFYWYRQILGQKVEFLVSFYNNEISEKSEIFDDQFSVERPDGSNFTLKIRSTKLEDSAMYFCASRDPGSYNEQFFGPGTRLTVL.

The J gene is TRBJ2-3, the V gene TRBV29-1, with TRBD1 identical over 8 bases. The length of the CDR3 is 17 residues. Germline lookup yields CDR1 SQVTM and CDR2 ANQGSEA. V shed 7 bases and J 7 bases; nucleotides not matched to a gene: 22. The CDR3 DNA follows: TGCAGCGCCGGGCGGACAGGGATTACCAGAACCACCCATACGCAGTATTTT. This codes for CSAGRTGITRTTHTQYF.

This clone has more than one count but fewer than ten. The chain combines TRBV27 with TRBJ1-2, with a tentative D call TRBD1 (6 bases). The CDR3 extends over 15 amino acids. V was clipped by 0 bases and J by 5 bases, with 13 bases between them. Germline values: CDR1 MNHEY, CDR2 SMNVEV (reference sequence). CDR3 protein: CASSLSQGRGYGYTF. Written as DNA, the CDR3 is TGTGCCAGCAGTTTATCGCAGGGAAGGGGGTATGGCTACACCTTC.

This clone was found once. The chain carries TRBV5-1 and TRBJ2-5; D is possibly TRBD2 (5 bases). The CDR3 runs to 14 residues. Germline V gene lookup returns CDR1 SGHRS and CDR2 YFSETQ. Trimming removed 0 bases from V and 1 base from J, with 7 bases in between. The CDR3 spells CASSLGGSQETQYF. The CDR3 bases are TGCGCCAGCAGCTTGGGCGGGTCCCAAGAGACCCAGTACTTC.

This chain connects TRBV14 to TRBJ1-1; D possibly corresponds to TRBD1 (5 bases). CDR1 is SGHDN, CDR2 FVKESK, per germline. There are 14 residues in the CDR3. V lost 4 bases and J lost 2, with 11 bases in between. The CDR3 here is CASSLLGTNTEAFF. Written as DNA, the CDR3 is TGTGCCAGCAGCCTCCTGGGGACTAACACTGAAGCTTTCTTT.

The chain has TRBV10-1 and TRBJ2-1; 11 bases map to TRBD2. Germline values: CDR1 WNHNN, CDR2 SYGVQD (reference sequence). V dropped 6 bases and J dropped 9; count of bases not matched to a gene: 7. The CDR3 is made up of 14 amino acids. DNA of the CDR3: TGCGCCAGCAGCAAGGGTAGCGGGAGGGGTGAGCAGTTCTTC. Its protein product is CASSKGSGRGEQFF.

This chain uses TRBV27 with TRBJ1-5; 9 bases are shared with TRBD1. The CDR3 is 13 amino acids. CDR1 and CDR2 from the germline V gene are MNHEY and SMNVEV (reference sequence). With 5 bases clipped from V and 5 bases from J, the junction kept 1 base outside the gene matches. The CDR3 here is CASSGTGYQPQHF. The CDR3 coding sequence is TGTGCCAGCAGTGGGACAGGGTATCAGCCCCAGCATTTT.

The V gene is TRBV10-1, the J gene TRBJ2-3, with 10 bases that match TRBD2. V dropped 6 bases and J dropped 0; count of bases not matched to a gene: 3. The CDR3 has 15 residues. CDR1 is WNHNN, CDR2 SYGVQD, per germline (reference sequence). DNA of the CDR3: TGCGCCAGCAGCCAGCGGGAGGGGAGCACAGATACGCAGTATTTT. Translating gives CASSQREGSTDTQYF.

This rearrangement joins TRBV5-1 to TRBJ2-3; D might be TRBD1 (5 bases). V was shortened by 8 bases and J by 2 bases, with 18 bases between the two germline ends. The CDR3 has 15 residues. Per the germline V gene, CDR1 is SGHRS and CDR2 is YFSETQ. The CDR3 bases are TGCGCCAGTGAAACGTGGGGCGGCCACACAGATACGCAGTATTTT. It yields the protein CASETWGGHTDTQYF.

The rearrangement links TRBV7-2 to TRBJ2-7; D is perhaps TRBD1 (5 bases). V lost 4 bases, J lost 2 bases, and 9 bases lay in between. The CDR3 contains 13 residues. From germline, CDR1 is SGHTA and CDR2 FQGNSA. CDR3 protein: CASSSQGTYEQYF. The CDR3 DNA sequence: TGTGCCAGCAGCTCCCAGGGAACCTACGAGCAGTACTTC.

The CDR3 bases are TGTGCCAGCAGCGCGTGGGACAGCTCTGGAAACACCATATATTTT. Its translation is CASSAWDSSGNTIYF. V is TRBV9 and J is TRBJ1-3; 7 bases fit TRBD1. Germline V CDR1 and CDR2: SGDLS, YYNGEE. This CDR3 region has 15 residues. With 3 bases clipped from V and 0 bases from J, the junction kept 3 bases outside the gene matches.

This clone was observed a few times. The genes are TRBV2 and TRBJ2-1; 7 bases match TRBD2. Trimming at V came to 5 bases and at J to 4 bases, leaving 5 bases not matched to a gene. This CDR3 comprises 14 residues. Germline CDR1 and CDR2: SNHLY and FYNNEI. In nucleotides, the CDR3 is TGTGCCAGCAGTCCCCAGCGGGGTTACAATGAGCAGTTCTTC. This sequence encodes CASSPQRGYNEQFF.

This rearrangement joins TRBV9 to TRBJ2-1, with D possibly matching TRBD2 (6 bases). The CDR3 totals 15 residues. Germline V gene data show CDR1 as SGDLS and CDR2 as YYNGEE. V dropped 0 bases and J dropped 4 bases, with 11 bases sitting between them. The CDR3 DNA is TGTGCCAGCAGCGTAGCGGGAGACTTATACAATGAGCAGTTCTTC. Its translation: CASSVAGDLYNEQFF.

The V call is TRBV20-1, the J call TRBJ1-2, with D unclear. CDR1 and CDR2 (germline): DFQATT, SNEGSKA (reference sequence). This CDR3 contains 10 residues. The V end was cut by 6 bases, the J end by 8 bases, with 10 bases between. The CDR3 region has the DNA TGCAGTGCAGAATTCAGGGGCTACACCTTC. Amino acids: CSAEFRGYTF.

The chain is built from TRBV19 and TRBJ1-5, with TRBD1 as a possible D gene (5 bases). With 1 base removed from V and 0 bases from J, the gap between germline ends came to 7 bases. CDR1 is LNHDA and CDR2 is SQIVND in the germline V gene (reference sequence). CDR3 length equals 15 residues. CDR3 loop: CASSIGDYSNQPQHF. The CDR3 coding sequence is TGTGCCAGTAGTATAGGGGACTATAGCAATCAGCCCCAGCATTTT.

CDR3 sequence: CASGQGQGAGEQFF. The CDR3 coding sequence is TGTGCTAGTGGTCAAGGACAGGGGGCCGGTGAGCAGTTCTTC. The chain is built from TRBV12-5 and TRBJ2-1; 11 nucleotides agree with TRBD1. Trimming at V came to 5 bases and at J to 9 bases, leaving 6 bases not matched to a gene. The length of the CDR3 is 14 residues. Germline assignment: CDR1 LGHNT and CDR2 FRNRAP.

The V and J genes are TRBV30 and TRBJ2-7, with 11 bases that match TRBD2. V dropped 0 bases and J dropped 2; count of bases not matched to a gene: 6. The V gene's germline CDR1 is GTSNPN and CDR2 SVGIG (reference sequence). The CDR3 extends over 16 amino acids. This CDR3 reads CAWSVLRLAGTYEQYF. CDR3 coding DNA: TGTGCCTGGAGTGTTCTGAGACTAGCGGGGACCTACGAGCAGTACTTC.

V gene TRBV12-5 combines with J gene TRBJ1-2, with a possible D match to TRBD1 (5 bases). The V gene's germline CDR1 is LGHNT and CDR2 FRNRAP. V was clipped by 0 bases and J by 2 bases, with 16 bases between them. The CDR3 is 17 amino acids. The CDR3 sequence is CASGLVLSPGQNYGYTF. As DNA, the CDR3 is TGTGCTAGTGGTTTGGTACTTTCGCCAGGGCAGAACTATGGCTACACCTTC.

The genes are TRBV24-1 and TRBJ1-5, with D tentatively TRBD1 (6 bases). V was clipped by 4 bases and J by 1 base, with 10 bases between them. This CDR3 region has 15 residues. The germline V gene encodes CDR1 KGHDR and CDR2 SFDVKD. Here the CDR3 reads CATSDPGQSNQPQHF. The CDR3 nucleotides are TGTGCCACCAGTGACCCTGGACAGAGCAATCAGCCCCAGCATTTT.